The entry below describes one TCR beta chain. Its antigen is currently unknown. This sample was taken from a study of shared clonotypes between healthy human individuals. Overall study context: CD4 naive and CD4 memory each took three plates per donor, while CD8 naive took two and CD8 memory one. Points from the study as a whole: Sorted-subset samples were not fully sequenced, rarefaction indicated. Larger richness was generally estimated for naive than memory subsets.

Using immunoSEQ multiplex PCR, the repertoire was profiled, and TCRdb retains in-frame clones only, with some absent. There are 2,500,000 or so clones in the sample; just under 95% occur only once, and 0.3% to 0.4% lies in the top ten. V lost 5 bases to trimming and J lost 2 bases; unmatched junction nucleotides: 7. The germline CDR1 and CDR2 sequences are MDHEN and SYDVKM. This CDR3 has 15 residues. This receptor was obtained from a man between 18 and 29 years old in good health. Some clones in this sample may be carry-over from other donors' samples. The chain carries TRBV28 and TRBJ2-7, with 9 nucleotides matching TRBD2. The sample was naive CD4+ T cells from PBMCs. Subset meaning: CD45RA+ positively selected. The CDR3 loop reads CASSRQTSGAYEQYF. The CDR3 DNA reads as TGTGCCAGCAGTCGTCAGACTAGCGGCGCCTACGAGCAGTACTTC.